Listed below are T cell receptor beta chains from one sample, sequenced in a study of beta chain features in type 1 diabetes. Generated by immunoSEQ multiplex PCR, the TCRdb table keeps only in-frame clones and is missing some. The table records 600,000 to 700,000 clones, around 12% of them present only once. Sequencing used naive CD4+ T cells from blood. Receptors were obtained from a man aged 25-45 years with type 1 diabetes. Both conserved end residues are part of each CDR3. D genes are given only for firm matches. Some rows have no size entry. The others give once, few or many, or a class for an expanded clone.

size,D,V,J,CDR3,DNA
few,TRBD1,TRBV7-9,TRBJ2-7,CASSYYRGLGEQYF,TGTGCCAGCAGCTACTACAGGGGGCTCGGAGAGCAGTACTTC
NA,TRBD1,TRBV7-9,TRBJ1-1,CASSSGTEETEAFF,TGTGCCAGCAGCTCCGGGACAGAAGAGACTGAAGCTTTCTTT
few,NA,TRBV4-3,TRBJ2-1,CASSQATRSEQFF,TGCGCCAGCAGCCAAGCGACCCGGTCTGAGCAGTTCTTC
NA,NA,TRBV12-5,TRBJ2-5,CASASDSLNQETQYF,TGTGCTAGTGCCTCTGACAGCCTCAACCAAGAGACCCAGTACTTC
few,NA,TRBV4-3,TRBJ1-5,CASSQAAGSNQPQHF,TGCGCCAGCAGCCAAGCAGCGGGTAGCAATCAGCCCCAGCATTTT
NA,NA,TRBV6-5,TRBJ2-1,CASSLQGVDEQFF,TGTGCCAGCAGTTTACAGGGCGTGGATGAGCAGTTCTTC
few,TRBD1,TRBV7-9,TRBJ2-7,CASSFSGQGDEQYF,TGTGCCAGCAGCTTTTCGGGACAGGGTGACGAGCAGTACTTC
NA,TRBD2,TRBV18,TRBJ2-3,CASSPSGGGDTQYF,TGTGCCAGCTCACCATCGGGGGGTGGAGATACGCAGTATTTT
few,TRBD1,TRBV19,TRBJ1-4,CASSPPGQLNEKLFF,TGTGCCAGTAGTCCTCCGGGACAGCTTAATGAAAAACTGTTTTTT
NA,NA,TRBV28,TRBJ2-7,CASRQTVVYEQYF,TGTGCCAGCAGGCAGACAGTGGTCTACGAGCAGTACTTC
few,NA,TRBV14,TRBJ1-2,CASSQSIHVYGYTF,TGTGCCAGCAGCCAATCGATCCATGTCTATGGCTACACCTTC
few,TRBD2,TRBV9,TRBJ2-1,CASSLAGGSDEQFF,TGTGCCAGCTCCCTAGCGGGGGGGTCCGATGAGCAGTTCTTC
few,NA,TRBV6-5,TRBJ1-1,CASSQQRPNTEAFF,TGTGCCAGCAGCCAACAGCGACCGAACACTGAAGCTTTCTTT
NA,NA,TRBV6-1,TRBJ2-7,CASSRTVYEQYF,TGTGCCAGCAGTCGAACTGTCTACGAGCAGTACTTC
NA,NA,TRBV5-1,TRBJ2-3,CASSLGGTSSTDTQYF,TGCGCCAGCAGCTTGGGAGGCACCTCTAGCACAGATACGCAGTATTTT
NA,NA,TRBV21-1,TRBJ2-7,CASSRDRLCEQYF,TGTGCCAGCAGCAGGGACCGATTGTGCGAGCAGTACTTC
NA,NA,TRBV7-9,TRBJ2-1,CASSAQVGEQFF,TGTGCCAGCAGCGCCCAGGTGGGTGAGCAGTTCTTC
NA,NA,TRBV30,TRBJ1-5,CAWATGTDQPQHF,TGTGCCTGGGCTACAGGGACCGATCAGCCCCAGCATTTT
few,NA,TRBV18,TRBJ1-5,CASSPTPAGLGGQPQHF,TGTGCCAGCTCACCAACACCGGCAGGGTTGGGTGGTCAGCCCCAGCATTTT
NA,NA,TRBV29-1,TRBJ1-5,CSARTGNQPQHF,TGCAGCGCCCGGACGGGCAATCAGCCCCAGCATTTT
few,NA,TRBV7-7,TRBJ2-2,CASSPEGIGELFF,TGTGCCAGCAGCCCCGAGGGGATCGGGGAGCTGTTTTTT
few,TRBD2,TRBV30,TRBJ2-1,CAWSRTSGGKDEQFF,TGTGCCTGGAGTAGGACTAGCGGGGGGAAGGATGAGCAGTTCTTC
NA,TRBD1,TRBV18,TRBJ1-4,CASSPGQVNEKLFF,TGTGCCAGCTCACCCGGACAGGTTAATGAAAAACTGTTTTTT
few,TRBD1,TRBV19,TRBJ1-2,CASSKPQGDYGYTF,TGTGCCAGTAGTAAACCACAGGGGGACTATGGCTACACCTTC
NA,NA,TRBV18,TRBJ1-4,CASSPPGRGEKLFF,TGTGCCAGCTCACCCCCGGGACGAGGTGAAAAACTGTTTTTT
few,TRBD1,TRBV6-6,TRBJ1-5,CASRSTGGQQPQHF,TGTGCCAGCAGGTCCACAGGGGGTCAACAGCCCCAGCATTTT
few,NA,TRBV7-9,TRBJ1-1,CASSLAAGEAEAFF,TGTGCCAGCAGCTTAGCAGCAGGGGAAGCTGAAGCTTTCTTT
NA,TRBD1,TRBV29-1,TRBJ2-3,CSVGTGPLDTQYF,TGCAGCGTAGGGACAGGGCCCTTAGATACGCAGTATTTT
NA,NA,TRBV7-2,TRBJ2-1,CASSLASGYNEQFF,TGTGCCAGCAGCTTAGCTAGCGGATACAATGAGCAGTTCTTC
NA,NA,TRBV15,TRBJ2-1,CATSRARLSLSYNEQFF,TGTGCCACCAGCAGAGCCCGACTAAGTTTGAGTTACAATGAGCAGTTCTTC
few,NA,TRBV2,TRBJ2-2,CASSVEDLRTGELFF,TGTGCCAGCAGTGTCGAGGATTTGCGCACCGGGGAGCTGTTTTTT
few,NA,TRBV29-1,TRBJ2-5,CSVHSGQETQYF,TGCAGCGTCCACAGCGGACAAGAGACCCAGTACTTC
NA,NA,TRBV7-9,TRBJ1-2,CASSLLIEQGNYGYTF,TGTGCCAGCAGCTTACTGATCGAGCAGGGAAACTATGGCTACACCTTC
NA,NA,TRBV9,TRBJ1-2,CASSVVRDTAPTF,TGTGCCAGCAGCGTAGTCCGGGACACGGCACCCACCTTC
NA,TRBD1,TRBV5-1,TRBJ1-4,CASSLGETGALGKLFF,TGCGCCAGCAGCTTGGGGGAGACAGGGGCGCTCGGAAAACTGTTTTTT
few,NA,TRBV2,TRBJ2-1,CASSVTYTEQFF,TGTGCCAGCAGTGTAACATACACCGAGCAGTTCTTC
NA,NA,TRBV5-1,TRBJ2-3,CASSFSLPQGYSTDTQYF,TGCGCCAGCAGCTTTAGCTTACCACAGGGATACAGCACAGATACGCAGTATTTT
few,NA,TRBV6-5,TRBJ2-7,CASSYSGYRYEQYF,TGTGCCAGCAGTTACTCGGGATATCGGTACGAGCAGTACTTC
few,NA,TRBV7-2,TRBJ2-1,CASSGRTKNEQFF,TGTGCCAGCAGCGGCAGGACAAAAAATGAGCAGTTCTTC
NA,TRBD1,TRBV14,TRBJ1-4,CASSLRDRDEKLFF,TGTGCCAGCAGCCTCCGGGACAGGGATGAAAAACTGTTTTTT
NA,NA,TRBV4-3,TRBJ2-3,CASSGSGSTDTQYF,TGCGCCAGCAGCGGATCAGGGAGCACAGATACGCAGTATTTT
NA,NA,TRBV4-3,TRBJ2-7,CASSQGRYTATPYEQYF,TGCGCCAGCAGCCAAGGCAGGTACACCGCTACTCCCTACGAGCAGTACTTC
few,TRBD2,TRBV9,TRBJ2-3,CASSVGLVSTDTQYF,TGTGCCAGCAGCGTGGGACTAGTGAGCACAGATACGCAGTATTTT
NA,NA,TRBV7-8,TRBJ1-1,CASSLDQGTEAFF,TGTGCCAGCAGCTTAGATCAAGGCACTGAAGCTTTCTTT
NA,TRBD1,TRBV7-9,TRBJ1-2,CASSPWTGGNDGYTF,TGTGCCAGCAGCCCCTGGACAGGGGGAAATGATGGCTACACCTTC
few,NA,TRBV6-5,TRBJ1-4,CASSPDGRSSGLFF,TGTGCCAGCAGCCCAGATGGACGTTCTTCGGGGCTGTTTTTT
NA,NA,TRBV6-1,TRBJ2-7,CASSDPSSNRWEQYF,TGTGCCAGCAGTGACCCAAGCTCTAATCGGTGGGAGCAGTACTTC